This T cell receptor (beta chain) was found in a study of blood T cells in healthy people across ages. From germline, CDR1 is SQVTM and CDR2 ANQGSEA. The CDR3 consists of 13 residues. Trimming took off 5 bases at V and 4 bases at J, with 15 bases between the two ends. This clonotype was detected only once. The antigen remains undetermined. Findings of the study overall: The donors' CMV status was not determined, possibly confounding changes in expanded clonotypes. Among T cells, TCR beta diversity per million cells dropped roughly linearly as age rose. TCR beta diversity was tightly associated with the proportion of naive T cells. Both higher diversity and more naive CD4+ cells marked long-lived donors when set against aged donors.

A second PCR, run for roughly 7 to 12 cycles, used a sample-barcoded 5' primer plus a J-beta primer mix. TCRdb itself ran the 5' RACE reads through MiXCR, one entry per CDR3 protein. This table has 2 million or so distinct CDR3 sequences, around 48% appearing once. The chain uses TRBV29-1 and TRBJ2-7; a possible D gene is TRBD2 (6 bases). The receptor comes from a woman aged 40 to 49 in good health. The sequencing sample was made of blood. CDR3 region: CSVRDSPRYEQYF. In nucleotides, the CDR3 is TGCAGCGTTCGGGACTCTCCCAGATACGAGCAGTACTTC.